This T cell receptor beta chain was sequenced for a study of T cell changes during pregnancy in multiple sclerosis. The V end was cut by 7 bases, the J end by 7 bases, with 15 bases between. This CDR3 has 14 residues. Per germline, CDR1 SGDLS and CDR2 YYNGEE. TCRdb's copy holds only in-frame clones and misses some; the assay was immunoSEQ multiplex PCR. The table includes approximately 44,000 clones, roughly nine tenths detected once. The specimen comprised CD4+ T cells from peripheral blood mononuclear cells, sampled before pregnancy. The rearrangement uses TRBV9 and TRBJ1-6; tentative D call: TRBD1 (5 bases). This TCR was recovered from a female donor with multiple sclerosis, enrolled in a pregnancy study. The CDR3: CASSPGLMNSPLHF. The DNA of the CDR3 is TGTGCCAGCTCCCCGGGACTGATGAATTCACCCCTCCACTTT.